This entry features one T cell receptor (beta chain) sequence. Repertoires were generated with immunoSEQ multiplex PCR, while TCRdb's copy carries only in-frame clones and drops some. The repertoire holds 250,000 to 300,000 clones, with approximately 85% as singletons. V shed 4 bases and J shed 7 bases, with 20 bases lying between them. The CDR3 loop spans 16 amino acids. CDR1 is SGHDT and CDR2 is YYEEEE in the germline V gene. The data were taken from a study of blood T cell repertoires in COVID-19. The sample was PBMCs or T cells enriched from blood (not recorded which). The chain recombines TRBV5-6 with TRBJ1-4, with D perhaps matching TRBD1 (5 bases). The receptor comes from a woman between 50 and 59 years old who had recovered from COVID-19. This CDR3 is CASSPWGGAGVEKLFF. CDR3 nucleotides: TGTGCCAGCAGCCCATGGGGGGGAGCCGGGGTTGAAAAACTGTTTTTT.